The 14 T cell receptor beta chains in this list originate from one sample, sequenced in a study of T cell responses to AZD1222 COVID-19 vaccine. Clones were read by immunoSEQ multiplex PCR, and TCRdb kept only the in-frame ones, dropping some. The table records about 110,000 clones, about nine tenths of them present only once. The sample was peripheral blood, taken on day 0 of AZD1222 vaccination. All receptors come from an adult in good health.

The chain recombines TRBV7-9 with TRBJ2-7, with unresolved D. Trimming removed 5 bases at V and 2 bases at J, with 10 bases between. The CDR3 sequence is 13 residues long. In germline, CDR1 is SEHNR, CDR2 FQNEAQ (reference sequence). The CDR3 nucleotides read TGTGCCAGCAGCGCCCCGAGGACCTACGAGCAGTACTTC. Its translation is CASSAPRTYEQYF.

The chain joins TRBV2 to TRBJ2-3, with TRBD2 identical over 9 bases. There are 15 residues in the CDR3. Germline CDR1 SNHLY, CDR2 FYNNEI. The V and J ends lost 6 bases and 1 base, in that order; junction bases with no gene match: 5. The CDR3 DNA follows: TGTGCCAGCAGCGCTAGCGGGGTCGGCACAGATACGCAGTATTTT. Its translation: CASSASGVGTDTQYF.

The V gene is TRBV19, the J gene TRBJ2-5, with D possibly TRBD2 on 7 matching bases. Trimming cost V 3 bases and J 2 bases, with 16 bases left between them. Per germline, CDR1 LNHDA and CDR2 SQIVND (reference sequence). This CDR3 is 16 amino acids long. In DNA form, the CDR3 reads TGTGCCAGTAGTATTTTAAGGGGAGGGGGACAAGAGACCCAGTACTTC. This gives the protein CASSILRGGGQETQYF. Looking up the rest from reference TRBV19 and TRBJ2-5 gives the full variable domain: DGGITQSPKYLFRKEGQNVTLSCEQNLNHDAMYWYRQDPGQGLRLIYYSQIVNDFQKGDIAEGYSVSREKKESFPLTVTSAQKNPTAFYLCASSILRGGGQETQYFGPGTRLLVL.

This clone was observed a handful of times. The chain uses TRBV5-4 and TRBJ2-7, with a tentative D call TRBD2 (5 bases). CDR1 is SGHNT and CDR2 is YYREEE in the germline V gene (reference sequence). This CDR3 has 14 residues. V lost 0 bases and J lost 1, with 8 bases in between. The CDR3 coding sequence is TGTGCCAGCAGCTTGGACGGGGAATCCTACGAGCAGTACTTC. As protein: CASSLDGESYEQYF.

The chain employs TRBV5-8 and TRBJ1-5; D is ambiguous. V lost 4 bases and J lost 4, with 12 bases in between. The CDR3 is 14 amino acids. Germline V lookup: CDR1 SGHTS, CDR2 YDEGEE. DNA of the CDR3: TGTGCCAGCAGCCGTCCCAGGAGGAATCAGCCCCAGCATTTT. Its translation is CASSRPRRNQPQHF.

V gene TRBV28 combines with J gene TRBJ2-5; D is perhaps TRBD1 (5 bases). The V and J ends lost 2 bases and 5 bases respectively, with 12 bases between them. This CDR3 has 14 residues. Looked up from germline, CDR1 is MDHEN and CDR2 is SYDVKM. The CDR3: CASSLRGYWETQYF. DNA for the CDR3: TGTGCCAGCAGTTTAAGGGGCTACTGGGAGACCCAGTACTTC.

This chain links TRBV19 with TRBJ1-6; no reliable D call. Looked up from germline, CDR1 is LNHDA and CDR2 is SQIVND (reference sequence). Trimming shortened V by 7 bases and J by 8 bases, and 12 bases separated the two germline ends. This CDR3 contains 13 residues. The CDR3 DNA reads TGTGCCAGTACCCCGAGGCCCGATTCACCCCTCCACTTT. It specifies CASTPRPDSPLHF.

V gene TRBV9 combines with J gene TRBJ1-3; no clear D. The CDR3 runs to 12 residues. Germline V gives CDR1 SGDLS, CDR2 YYNGEE. Between the trimmed V and J ends, which lost 2 bases and 4 bases, there was a span of 4 bases. This CDR3 reads CASSVIGNTIYF. CDR3 bases: TGTGCCAGCAGCGTGATCGGAAACACCATATATTTT.

This clone was found a few times. The chain uses TRBV19 and TRBJ2-1; D call uncertain. Germline assignment: CDR1 LNHDA and CDR2 SQIVND (reference sequence). Trimming removed 7 bases from V and 5 bases from J, with 15 bases in between. The CDR3 is 14 residues long. CDR3 in DNA: TGTGCCAGTACGGTCGGGTCTCCCAACAATGAGCAGTTCTTC. Protein product: CASTVGSPNNEQFF.

The chain employs TRBV7-9 and TRBJ1-2, with D uncertain. Germline V gene data show CDR1 as SEHNR and CDR2 as FQNEAQ (reference sequence). Trimming pared 1 base from V and 4 bases from J, leaving 4 bases between. There are 12 residues in the CDR3. DNA of the CDR3: TGTGCCAGCAGCTTAGACTTCTATGGCTACACCTTC. It yields the protein CASSLDFYGYTF.

The chain links TRBV6-5 to TRBJ2-7, with D hard to call. V was cut by 2 bases and J by 3 bases, with 14 bases left in between. The CDR3 is 15 residues long. Germline CDR1 and CDR2: MNHEY and SVGAGI. The CDR3 protein is CASSYAKGALYEQYF. Here the CDR3 DNA reads TGTGCCAGCAGTTACGCCAAAGGAGCACTCTACGAGCAGTACTTC.

The genes are TRBV10-3 and TRBJ2-7, with TRBD1 matching over 9 bases. This CDR3 region has 15 residues. V trimming: 6 bases; J trimming: 7 bases; junction bases outside the gene matches: 13. The germline V gene has CDR1 ENHRY and CDR2 SYGVKD. The CDR3 loop reads CAIREAGQGVWEQYF. CDR3 DNA sequence: TGTGCCATCAGGGAAGCGGGACAGGGTGTTTGGGAGCAGTACTTC.

The chain joins TRBV6-1 to TRBJ1-2; 7 bases fit TRBD1. The V gene's germline CDR1 is MNHNS and CDR2 SASEGT. The CDR3 has 15 amino acids. V lost 0 bases, J lost 4 bases, and 5 bases stayed unmatched. The CDR3 reads CASSEAVGQVYGYTF. The DNA for the CDR3 is TGTGCCAGCAGTGAAGCAGTAGGACAGGTCTATGGCTACACCTTC.

This clone was observed many times. V and J are TRBV6-5 and TRBJ2-7; no clear D gene. From germline, CDR1 is MNHEY and CDR2 SVGAGI. The CDR3 runs 15 residues. Trimming stripped 5 bases from V and 0 bases from J, with 14 bases between. CDR3 nucleotide sequence: TGTGCCAGCAGTCTGTCGTCCCTGGGCTCCTACGAGCAGTACTTC. Amino acids: CASSLSSLGSYEQYF.